The 14 T cell receptor beta chains below all came from one sample that was sequenced in a study of T cells in Graves' hyperthyroidism and ophthalmopathy. It was RNA transcripts that yielded the amplified TCR beta CDR3 regions. In the first-round RT-PCR of the TCR CDR3, the HTBI primer set was used. Using its own MiXCR run on the multiplex PCR reads, TCRdb lists one record per CDR3 protein. The table includes 350,000 to 400,000 distinct CDR3 sequences, approximately 15% detected once. Sequenced: blood. The receptors were sampled from a woman aged 55-70 years with Graves' hyperthyroidism.

This clonotype occurred many times. The rearrangement links TRBV10-3 to TRBJ1-3; D gene ambiguous. The V gene lost 3 bases and the J gene lost 0 bases, with 15 bases spanning the gap. The CDR3 contains 17 residues. The germline CDR1 and CDR2 sequences are ENHRY and SYGVKD. CDR3 amino acids: CAISERSTLSSGNTIYF. CDR3 DNA sequence: TGTGCCATCAGTGAACGGTCCACACTGAGCTCTGGAAACACCATATATTTT.

This clonotype was detected ten times or more. The chain is built from TRBV7-3 and TRBJ2-2, with 11 bases fitting TRBD2. V shed 5 bases and J 4 bases; nucleotides not matched to a gene: 6. Germline V gene lookup returns CDR1 SGHTA and CDR2 FQGTGA. The CDR3 sequence is 16 residues long. In DNA, the CDR3 is TGTGCCAGCAGCGCCACTAGCGGGAGTGTCACCGGGGAGCTGTTTTTT. Translation gives CASSATSGSVTGELFF.

There are a few counts of this clonotype. The rearrangement uses TRBV11-3 and TRBJ2-6; D not certain. The germline V gene encodes CDR1 SGHNT and CDR2 YENEEA. The CDR3 consists of 15 residues. Trimming took off 3 bases at V and 0 bases at J, with 6 bases between the two ends. CDR3 bases: TGTGCCAGCAGCTTGGCGTTCTCTGGGGCCAACGTCCTGACTTTC. Protein: CASSLAFSGANVLTF.

Many counts were recorded for this clonotype. The chain recombines TRBV11-2 with TRBJ1-3; D uncertain. The CDR3 extends over 15 amino acids. Trimming removed 5 bases at V and 4 bases at J, with 15 bases between. Germline V CDR1 and CDR2: SGHAT, FQNNGV. The CDR3 coding sequence is TGTGCCAGCAGCCCCCTCCGAGGGTCGGGAAACACCATATATTTT. Translation gives CASSPLRGSGNTIYF.

This clonotype was observed at least ten times. This rearrangement joins TRBV29-1 to TRBJ2-6, with unresolved D. V was shortened by 3 bases and J by 0 bases, with 3 bases between the two germline ends. Per germline, CDR1 SQVTM and CDR2 ANQGSEA. The CDR3 is 13 residues long. The CDR3 here is CSVEGSGANVLTF. The CDR3, as DNA: TGCAGCGTTGAGGGCTCTGGGGCCAACGTCCTGACTTTC.

The rearrangement links TRBV19 to TRBJ1-2; D is unresolved. Trimming shortened V by 6 bases and J by 8 bases, and 22 bases separated the two germline ends. Germline-derived CDR1 and CDR2 are LNHDA and SQIVND (reference sequence). The CDR3 runs to 15 residues. CDR3 protein: CASSPLREGTAGYTF. The DNA of the CDR3 is TGTGCCAGTAGCCCTCTTCGGGAAGGCACGGCGGGCTACACCTTC.

In this sample, this clonotype turned up a few times. This chain uses TRBV7-8 with TRBJ2-1; TRBD2 is a possible D gene (5 bases). The germline V gene has CDR1 SGHVS and CDR2 FQNEAQ. V dropped 2 bases and J dropped 5 bases, with 16 bases sitting between them. This CDR3 is built from 16 residues. CDR3 protein: CASSLPLRLRHNEQFF. CDR3 sequence (DNA): TGTGCCAGCAGCTTACCCCTCCGACTACGCCACAATGAGCAGTTCTTC.

Ten or more counts support this clonotype. The chain recombines TRBV4-1 with TRBJ2-7; D unclear. With 2 bases removed from V and 7 bases from J, the gap between germline ends came to 9 bases. The CDR3 has 12 amino acids. The germline CDR1 and CDR2 sequences are MGHRA and YSYEKL. The chain's CDR3 is CASSQTVGEQYF. The CDR3 DNA follows: TGCGCCAGCAGCCAAACGGTGGGGGAGCAGTACTTC.

This clonotype has at least ten counts. V usage is TRBV12-3 or TRBV12-4 and J usage is TRBJ2-5, with TRBD1 matching over 7 bases. Trimming at V came to 4 bases and at J to 4 bases, leaving 3 bases not matched to a gene. The CDR3 has 13 amino acids. The CDR3 reads CASSSHRGETQYF. CDR3 bases: TGTGCCAGCAGTTCCCACAGGGGAGAGACCCAGTACTTC.

The chain recombines TRBV20-1 with TRBJ2-1; 13 bases agree with TRBD2. The CDR3 runs to 15 residues. Per the germline V gene, CDR1 is DFQATT and CDR2 is SNEGSKA (reference sequence). Trimming removed 2 bases from V and 9 bases from J; junction bases left unmatched: 7. CDR3 coding DNA: TGCAGTGCTAGAATCCCCGGGACTAGCGGGGCTGAGCAGTTCTTC. This translates into CSARIPGTSGAEQFF.

The table lists this clonotype with many counts. This sequence joins TRBV3-1 and TRBJ2-7; 9 nucleotides align to TRBD1. This CDR3 has 16 amino acids. Trimming took 7 bases from V and 6 from J; bases not matched to a gene: 16. Germline V CDR1 and CDR2: LGHDT, YNNKEL (reference sequence). For the CDR3, the DNA is TGTGCCAGCACCACTAACCGAGCACAGGGGGCTAGCGAGCAGTACTTC. This codes for CASTTNRAQGASEQYF.

This chain connects TRBV5-4 to TRBJ1-2; D is unresolved. Between the trimmed V and J ends, which lost 0 bases and 4 bases, there was a span of 4 bases. The CDR3 contains 12 residues. From germline, CDR1 is SGHNT and CDR2 YYREEE (reference sequence). The CDR3 nucleotides are TGTGCCAGCAGCTTGGACATCTATGGCTACACCTTC. Protein sequence: CASSLDIYGYTF.

The gene calls are TRBV7-8 and TRBJ2-7; D gene ambiguous. Trimming stripped 5 bases from V and 7 bases from J, with 15 bases between. The CDR3 spans 13 residues. From germline, CDR1 is SGHVS and CDR2 FQNEAQ. The CDR3 is CASSPRWVPEQYF. In nucleotides, the CDR3 is TGTGCCAGCAGCCCCCGATGGGTTCCTGAGCAGTACTTC.

This clonotype was detected ten times or more. J is TRBJ2-7 and V is TRBV13; TRBD1 or TRBD2 may be the D gene (5 bases each). Deletions cut 4 bases from V and 2 bases from J, with 12 bases between. The CDR3 spans 14 residues. Germline loops: CDR1 PRHDT, CDR2 FYEKMQ (reference sequence). The CDR3 sequence: CASSYRDGTYEQYF. DNA for the CDR3: TGTGCCAGCAGCTACCGGGACGGAACCTACGAGCAGTACTTC.